Following are 18 T cell receptor beta chains from one sample sequenced in a study of beta chain features in type 1 diabetes. Study-wide findings and caveats: Moderate but significant shortening of TCRB CDR3s was recorded in all four CD4+ subsets from Type 1 diabetes patients.

As every portion of the isolated RNA was reverse transcribed, the sequencing read expressed TCRB transcripts. The assay was immunoSEQ multiplex PCR, and TCRdb's table has in-frame clones only and misses some. The sample includes approximately 730,000 clones, 10% to 15% of them seen just once. These receptors' antigens are unknown. The material sequenced was naive CD4+ T cells from blood. Every receptor here comes from a man aged 18 to 30 with type 1 diabetes.

V gene TRBV6-5 combines with J gene TRBJ2-3; D is possibly TRBD1 or TRBD2 (5 bases each). Germline V CDR1 and CDR2: MNHEY, SVGAGI. This CDR3 comprises 14 residues. Trimming shortened V by 5 bases and J by 10 bases, and 19 bases separated the two germline ends. CDR3 residues: CASSPGTSLAPQYF. The CDR3 DNA sequence: TGTGCCAGCAGTCCCGGGACCAGCCTTGCCCCGCAGTATTTT.

This clone turned up a few times. The genes are TRBV13 and TRBJ2-3, with a possible D match to TRBD2 (7 bases). CDR1 is PRHDT and CDR2 is FYEKMQ in the germline V gene (reference sequence). V was pared by 8 bases and J by 2 bases, with 11 bases between. The CDR3 is 13 amino acids. For the CDR3, the DNA is TGTGCCAGCGGGGGGGCTACCACAGATACGCAGTATTTT. Translation gives CASGGATTDTQYF.

The V call is TRBV19, the J call TRBJ2-5; 8 bases line up with TRBD2. The J segment lost 5 bases and the V segment lost 5 bases, leaving 4 bases of the junction unmatched. The germline CDR1 and CDR2 sequences are LNHDA and SQIVND (reference sequence). The CDR3 length is 13 residues. DNA for the CDR3: TGTGCCAGTAGTCTTAGCGGGGCTGAGACCCAGTACTTC. The encoded protein is CASSLSGAETQYF.

The V and J genes are TRBV18 and TRBJ1-1; D uncertain. Trimming removed 1 base from V and 0 bases from J, with 9 bases in between. CDR1 and CDR2 from the germline V gene are KGHSH and LQKENI. CDR3 length: 15 amino acids. In DNA, the CDR3 is TGTGCCAGCTCACCACGGGAAGGGTTGAACACTGAAGCTTTCTTT. Amino acid sequence: CASSPREGLNTEAFF.

The chain employs TRBV4-1 and TRBJ1-2; tentatively, D is TRBD1 (6 bases). From germline, CDR1 is MGHRA and CDR2 YSYEKL. Trimming stripped 2 bases from V and 3 bases from J, with 19 bases between. The CDR3 spans 17 residues. This chain's CDR3 is CASSQPTRGGSYYGYTF. DNA for the CDR3: TGCGCCAGCAGCCAACCCACGAGGGGGGGCTCGTACTATGGCTACACCTTC.

V gene TRBV5-8 combines with J gene TRBJ2-5; D is unclear. The CDR3 contains 16 residues. V was trimmed by 3 bases and J by 7 bases, leaving 22 bases between them. CDR1 SGHTS and CDR2 YDEGEE come from the germline V gene. The CDR3 spells CASSYLGETISWTQYF. CDR3 bases: TGTGCCAGCAGCTACCTTGGCGAAACAATTTCGTGGACCCAGTACTTC.

The chain recombines TRBV5-4 with TRBJ1-2; D unresolved. V shed 4 bases and J shed 8 bases, with 15 bases lying between them. The CDR3 length is 13 residues. CDR1 SGHNT and CDR2 YYREEE come from the germline V gene (reference sequence). The chain's CDR3 is CASSPDPREGYTF. CDR3 DNA: TGTGCCAGCAGCCCGGACCCACGCGAGGGCTACACCTTC.

Only a few counts were recorded for this clone. This specimen includes other DNA sequences encoding the same CDR3. The chain is built from TRBV7-9 and TRBJ1-2; 9 nucleotides agree with TRBD1. V lost 5 bases and J lost 8; bases outside the gene matches: 6. The CDR3 spans 13 residues. CDR1 is SEHNR, CDR2 FQNEAQ, per germline (reference sequence). CDR3 in DNA: TGTGCCAGCAGCCTACAGGGGGCGGAGGGCTACACCTTC. Translated, it gives CASSLQGAEGYTF. The variable domain in full, with the rest retrieved from reference TRBV7-9 and TRBJ1-2, is DTGVSQNPRHKITKRGQNVTFRCDPISEHNRLYWYRQTLGQGPEFLTYFQNEAQLEKSRLLSDRFSAERPKGSFSTLEIQRTEQGDSAMYLCASSLQGAEGYTFGSGTRLTVV.

This clone occurred a few times. The CDR3 DNA reads TGTGCCAGCAGTGGGACAGTAAGTAACACTGAAGCTTTCTTT. This gives the protein CASSGTVSNTEAFF. V usage is TRBV2 and J usage is TRBJ1-1; D may be TRBD1 (6 bases). The CDR3 covers 14 residues. Germline V gene data show CDR1 as SNHLY and CDR2 as FYNNEI. Trimming took 4 bases from V and 2 from J, leaving 11 bases between them.

The chain employs TRBV7-8 and TRBJ2-7; 13 bases are shared with TRBD2. The CDR3 has 17 amino acids. J gave up 0 bases and V 3 bases, and 5 bases lay outside the gene matches. Per the germline V gene, CDR1 is SGHVS and CDR2 is FQNEAQ. This CDR3 is CASSLTSGGISSYEQYF. CDR3 DNA sequence: TGTGCCAGCAGCTTGACTAGCGGGGGGATCAGCTCCTACGAGCAGTACTTC.

The chain employs TRBV30 and TRBJ2-6; TRBD1 matches 11 bases. V dropped 5 bases and J dropped 4; count of bases not matched to a gene: 4. The CDR3 totals 15 residues. Germline CDR1 and CDR2: GTSNPN and SVGIG (reference sequence). Here the CDR3 reads CAWGQGALGANVLTF. The CDR3 nucleotides read TGTGCCTGGGGACAGGGGGCTTTGGGGGCCAACGTCCTGACTTTC. Combining the CDR3 with reference TRBV30 and TRBJ2-6 gives the whole variable domain SQTIHQWPATLVQPVGSPLSLECTVEGTSNPNLYWYRQAAGRGLQLLFYSVGIGQISSEVPQNLSASRPQDRQFILSSKKLLLSDSGFYLCAWGQGALGANVLTFGAGSRLTVL.

The chain has TRBV6-5 and TRBJ1-2; 10 positions agree with TRBD1. Germline assignment: CDR1 MNHEY and CDR2 SVGAGI. The CDR3 spans 13 residues. Germline trimming cut 7 bases from V and 8 bases from J; bases unmatched to any gene: 7. Here the CDR3 reads CASNRDRGRGYTF. CDR3 DNA sequence: TGTGCCAGCAATCGGGACAGGGGACGAGGCTACACCTTC.

The chain uses TRBV30 and TRBJ2-4; D is perhaps TRBD1 or TRBD2 (5 bases each). Trimming stripped 7 bases from V and 1 base from J, with 14 bases between. The CDR3 has 14 amino acids. Germline V lookup: CDR1 GTSNPN, CDR2 SVGIG (reference sequence). The CDR3 loop reads CASRGPPAKNIQYF. The CDR3 nucleotides read TGTGCCTCGAGGGGTCCTCCTGCCAAAAACATTCAGTACTTC. The full variable domain, its missing parts supplied by reference TRBV30 and TRBJ2-4, is SQTIHQWPATLVQPVGSPLSLECTVEGTSNPNLYWYRQAAGRGLQLLFYSVGIGQISSEVPQNLSASRPQDRQFILSSKKLLLSDSGFYLCASRGPPAKNIQYFGAGTRLSVL.

This clone has only a few counts. J is TRBJ2-2 and V is TRBV6-5; 8 positions agree with TRBD1. From germline, CDR1 is MNHEY and CDR2 SVGAGI. The CDR3 runs to 14 residues. With 5 bases clipped from V and 6 bases from J, the junction kept 5 bases outside the gene matches. In nucleotides, the CDR3 is TGTGCCAGCAGTATACAGGGGGGCTCCGGGGAGCTGTTTTTT. This codes for CASSIQGGSGELFF.

The table lists this clone with a few counts. The rearrangement links TRBV5-1 to TRBJ2-7; 7 bases are a match to TRBD2. The germline CDR1 and CDR2 sequences are SGHRS and YFSETQ. The CDR3 consists of 13 residues. The trim removed 5 bases at V and 0 bases at J, leaving 2 bases unmatched. The DNA for the CDR3 is TGCGCCAGCAGAGCGGGGTCCTCCTACGAGCAGTACTTC. Translation gives CASRAGSSYEQYF.

This rearrangement joins TRBV19 to TRBJ2-2; 8 positions match TRBD1. The germline CDR1 and CDR2 sequences are LNHDA and SQIVND (reference sequence). After removal of 4 bases from V and 6 bases from J, the junction contained 4 bases not matched to a gene. The CDR3 is made up of 14 amino acids. The CDR3 region is CASSTTGGSGELFF. The CDR3, as DNA: TGTGCCAGTAGTACCACAGGGGGTTCCGGGGAGCTGTTTTTT.

The V call is TRBV29-1, the J call TRBJ1-1, with a weak D call TRBD1 (6 bases). Germline values: CDR1 SQVTM, CDR2 ANQGSEA. Deletions cut 2 bases from V and 7 bases from J, with 14 bases between. There are 13 residues in the CDR3. CDR3 DNA sequence: TGCAGCGTTGAACCCCGGGACACAGATGAAGCTTTCTTT. Its protein is CSVEPRDTDEAFF.

The rearrangement links TRBV30 to TRBJ2-5; 13 positions agree with TRBD2. The CDR3 length is 14 residues. J was trimmed by 1 base and V by 5 bases; bases with no gene match: 1. Germline-derived CDR1 and CDR2 are GTSNPN and SVGIG (reference sequence). The CDR3 region has the DNA TGTGCCTGGCGACTAGCGGGGGGCCAAGAGACCCAGTACTTC. This sequence encodes CAWRLAGGQETQYF.